This is a list of T cell receptor beta chains from one sample in a study of beta chain features in type 1 diabetes. Clones were read by immunoSEQ multiplex PCR, and TCRdb kept only the in-frame ones, dropping some. Among fewer than 30,000 clones, less than 60% were seen once, and the ten largest hold about 1.5%. Sequences were obtained from Tregs from blood. The receptors stem from a woman between 18 and 30 years old with type 1 diabetes. Each CDR3 is given with its conserved first and last residue. Each record gives: clone size, V gene, J gene, D gene, CDR3 DNA, CDR3 protein. A D gene is named only where the DNA matches it firmly. Not all rows give a size; the values are once, few, many and, for expanded clones, a class.

size: few
V: TRBV27
J: TRBJ2-1
D: -
DNA: TGTGCCAGCAGTTCCCCCCTCTTAACGGTGAATGAGCAGTTCTTC
CDR3: CASSSPLLTVNEQFF

size: -
V: TRBV28
J: TRBJ2-5
D: TRBD2
DNA: TGTGCCAGCAGTATGAGCGGGAGAAGGGCAGAGACCCAGTACTTC
CDR3: CASSMSGRRAETQYF

size: -
V: TRBV4-3
J: TRBJ2-2
D: -
DNA: TGCGCCAGCAGCCAAGATGGCAGGGAAGTCGGGGAGCTGTTTTTT
CDR3: CASSQDGREVGELFF

size: -
V: TRBV7-2
J: TRBJ2-3
D: -
DNA: TGTGCCAGCACTGGTACACGGGACACAGATACGCAGTATTTT
CDR3: CASTGTRDTDTQYF

size: few
V: TRBV7-3
J: TRBJ2-1
D: TRBD2
DNA: TGTGCCAGCAGCTTGACTAGCGGGAGCCACAATGAGCAGTTCTTC
CDR3: CASSLTSGSHNEQFF

size: -
V: TRBV20-1
J: TRBJ2-7
D: -
DNA: TGCAGTGCTAAACGCAAGCAGCAGTACTTC
CDR3: CSAKRKQQYF

size: -
V: TRBV30
J: TRBJ2-3
D: TRBD1
DNA: TGTGCCTGGGGCCGGGGACAGGGGGTTTCAGATACGCAGTATTTT
CDR3: CAWGRGQGVSDTQYF

size: few
V: TRBV5-1
J: TRBJ2-1
D: TRBD2
DNA: TGCGCCAGCAGCTTGGCCGGGACTAGAGGCTCCTACAATGAGCAGTTCTTC
CDR3: CASSLAGTRGSYNEQFF

size: -
V: TRBV12-5
J: TRBJ2-3
D: TRBD2
DNA: TGTGCTAGTGGTTCGGGACTAACGAGCACAGATACGCAGTATTTT
CDR3: CASGSGLTSTDTQYF

size: -
V: TRBV13
J: TRBJ2-3
D: TRBD2
DNA: TGTGCCAGCAGCTTAGAGGGACTAGCGGTCACAGATACGCAGTATTTT
CDR3: CASSLEGLAVTDTQYF